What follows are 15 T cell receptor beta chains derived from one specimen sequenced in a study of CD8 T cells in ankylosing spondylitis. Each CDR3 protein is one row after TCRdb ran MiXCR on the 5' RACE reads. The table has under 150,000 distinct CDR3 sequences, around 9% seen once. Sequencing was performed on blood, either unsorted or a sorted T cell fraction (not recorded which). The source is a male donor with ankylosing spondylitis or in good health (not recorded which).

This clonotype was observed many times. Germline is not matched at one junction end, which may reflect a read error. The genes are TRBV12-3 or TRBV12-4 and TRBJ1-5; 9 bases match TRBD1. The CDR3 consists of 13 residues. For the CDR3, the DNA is TGTGCCAGCAGTGGGACAGGGAATCACCCCCAGCATTTT. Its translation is CASSGTGNHPQHF.

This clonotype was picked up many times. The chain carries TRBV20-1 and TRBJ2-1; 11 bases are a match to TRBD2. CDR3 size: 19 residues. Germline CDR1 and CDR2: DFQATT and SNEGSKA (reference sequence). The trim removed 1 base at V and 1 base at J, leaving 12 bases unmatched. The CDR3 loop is CSARGVGVTSGRSYNEQFF. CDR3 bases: TGCAGTGCTAGAGGTGTTGGGGTTACTAGCGGGAGATCCTACAATGAGCAGTTCTTC.

The CDR3 DNA reads as TGTGCCAGCAGAGTCCCGGGTGAGACCCAGTACTTC. It specifies CASRVPGETQYF. The V and J genes are TRBV28 and TRBJ2-5; D unclear. The V end was cut by 6 bases, the J end by 5 bases, with 10 bases between. Germline lookup yields CDR1 MDHEN and CDR2 SYDVKM. The CDR3 covers 12 residues.

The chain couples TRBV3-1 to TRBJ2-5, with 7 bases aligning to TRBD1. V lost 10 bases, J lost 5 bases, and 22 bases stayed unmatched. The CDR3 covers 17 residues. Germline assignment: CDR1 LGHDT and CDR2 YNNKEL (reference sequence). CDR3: CATTQEEDRRTGETQYF. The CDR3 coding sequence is TGTGCCACCACCCAAGAGGAGGACAGGAGGACGGGTGAGACCCAGTACTTC.

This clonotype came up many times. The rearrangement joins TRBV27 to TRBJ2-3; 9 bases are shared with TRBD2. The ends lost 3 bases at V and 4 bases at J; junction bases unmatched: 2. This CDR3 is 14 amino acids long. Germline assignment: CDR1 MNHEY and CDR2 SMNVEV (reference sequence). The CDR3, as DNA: TGTGCCAGCAGTTTTCCTAGCGGGGCAGATACGCAGTATTTT. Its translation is CASSFPSGADTQYF.

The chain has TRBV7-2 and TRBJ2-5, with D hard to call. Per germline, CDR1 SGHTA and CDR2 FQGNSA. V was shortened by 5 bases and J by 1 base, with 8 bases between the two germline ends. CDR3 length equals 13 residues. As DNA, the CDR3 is TGTGCCAGCAGCAGGAGCGTCCAAGAGACCCAGTACTTC. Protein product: CASSRSVQETQYF.

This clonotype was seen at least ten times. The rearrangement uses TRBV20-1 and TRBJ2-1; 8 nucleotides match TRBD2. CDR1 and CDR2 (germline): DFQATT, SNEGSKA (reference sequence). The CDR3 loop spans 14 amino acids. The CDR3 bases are TGCAGCCCAGGTCGATTAGCGGGATACAATGAGCAGTTCTTC. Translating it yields CSPGRLAGYNEQFF.

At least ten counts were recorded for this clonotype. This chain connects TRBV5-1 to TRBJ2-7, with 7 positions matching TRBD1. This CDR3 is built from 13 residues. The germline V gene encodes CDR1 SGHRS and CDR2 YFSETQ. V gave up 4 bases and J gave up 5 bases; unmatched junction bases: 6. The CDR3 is CASSPGQLNEQYF. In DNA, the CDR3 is TGCGCCAGCAGCCCGGGACAGCTTAACGAGCAGTACTTC. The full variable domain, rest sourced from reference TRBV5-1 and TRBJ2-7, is KAGVTQTPRYLIKTRGQQVTLSCSPISGHRSVSWYQQTPGQGLQFLFEYFSETQRNKGNFPGRFSGRQFSNSRSEMNVSTLELGDSALYLCASSPGQLNEQYFGPGTRLTVT.

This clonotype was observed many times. The CDR3 protein is CASSQDRQGGRELFF. The DNA of the CDR3 is TGTGCCAGCAGCCAAGATCGTCAGGGAGGGAGGGAACTGTTTTTT. The rearrangement uses TRBV4-2 and TRBJ1-4; tentatively, D is TRBD1 (5 bases). The CDR3 runs 15 residues. V was clipped by 0 bases and J by 12 bases, with 17 bases between them. CDR1 and CDR2 (germline): LGHNA, YNFKEQ.

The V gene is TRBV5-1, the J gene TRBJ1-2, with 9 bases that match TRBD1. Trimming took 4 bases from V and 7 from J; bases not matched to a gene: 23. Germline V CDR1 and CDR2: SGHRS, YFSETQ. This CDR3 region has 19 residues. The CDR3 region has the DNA TGCGCCAGCAGCCCGGCTGCCCACCTTTGGACAGGGGTCTCGGGTGGCTACACCTTC. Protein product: CASSPAAHLWTGVSGGYTF.

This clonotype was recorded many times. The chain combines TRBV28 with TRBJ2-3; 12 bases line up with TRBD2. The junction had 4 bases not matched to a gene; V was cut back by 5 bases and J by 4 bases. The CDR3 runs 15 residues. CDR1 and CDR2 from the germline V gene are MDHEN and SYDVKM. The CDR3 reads CASSPGTSGSDTQYF. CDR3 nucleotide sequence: TGTGCCAGCAGTCCTGGGACTAGCGGGTCAGATACGCAGTATTTT.

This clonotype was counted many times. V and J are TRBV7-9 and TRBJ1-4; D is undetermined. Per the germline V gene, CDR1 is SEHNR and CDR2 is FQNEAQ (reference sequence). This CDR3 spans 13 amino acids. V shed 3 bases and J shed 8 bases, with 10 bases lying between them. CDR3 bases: TGTGCCAGCAGCTTTACCAGCGGGGAAAAACTGTTTTTT. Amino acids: CASSFTSGEKLFF.

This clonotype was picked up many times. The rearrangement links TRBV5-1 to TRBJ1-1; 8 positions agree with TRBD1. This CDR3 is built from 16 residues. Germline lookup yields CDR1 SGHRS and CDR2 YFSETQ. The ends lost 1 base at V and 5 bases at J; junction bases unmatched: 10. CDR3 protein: CASSLSTATGGTEAFF. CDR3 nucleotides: TGCGCCAGCAGCTTGTCCACAGCAACAGGGGGAACTGAAGCTTTCTTT.

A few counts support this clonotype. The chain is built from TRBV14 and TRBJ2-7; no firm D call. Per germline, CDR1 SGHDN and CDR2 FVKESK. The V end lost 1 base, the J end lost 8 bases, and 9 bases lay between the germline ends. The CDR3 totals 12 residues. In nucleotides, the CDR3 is TGTGCCAGCAGCCAAGTTGAGGATAAGCAGTACTTC. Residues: CASSQVEDKQYF.

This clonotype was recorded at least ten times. CDR3 sequence reads: CASSRGAWTYEQYF. The CDR3 DNA is TGTGCCAGCAGCCGAGGCGCCTGGACCTACGAGCAGTACTTC. The chain is built from TRBV14 and TRBJ2-7; D call uncertain. The germline V gene has CDR1 SGHDN and CDR2 FVKESK. This CDR3 has 14 residues. V shed 4 bases and J shed 2 bases, with 12 bases lying between them.